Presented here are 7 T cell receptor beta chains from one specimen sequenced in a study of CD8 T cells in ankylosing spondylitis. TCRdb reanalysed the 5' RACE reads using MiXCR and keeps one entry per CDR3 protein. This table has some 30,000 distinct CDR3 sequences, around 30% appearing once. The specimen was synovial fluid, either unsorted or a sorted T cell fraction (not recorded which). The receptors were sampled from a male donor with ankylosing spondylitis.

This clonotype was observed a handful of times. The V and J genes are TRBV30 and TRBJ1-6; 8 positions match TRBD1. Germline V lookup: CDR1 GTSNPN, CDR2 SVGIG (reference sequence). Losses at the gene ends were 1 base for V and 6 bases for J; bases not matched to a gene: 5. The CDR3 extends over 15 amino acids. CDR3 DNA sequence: TGTGCCTGGAGTGACCGGGACAGGCCTAATTCACCCCTCCACTTT. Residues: CAWSDRDRPNSPLHF.

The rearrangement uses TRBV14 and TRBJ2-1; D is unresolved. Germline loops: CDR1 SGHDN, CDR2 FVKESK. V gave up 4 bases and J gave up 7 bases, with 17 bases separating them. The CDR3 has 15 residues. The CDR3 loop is CASSPSDSLGNEQFF. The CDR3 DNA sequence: TGTGCCAGCAGCCCCTCTGACTCGTTGGGGAATGAGCAGTTCTTC. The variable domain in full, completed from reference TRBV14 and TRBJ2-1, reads EAGVTQFPSHSVIEKGQTVTLRCDPISGHDNLYWYRRVMGKEIKFLLHFVKESKQDESGMPNNRFLAERTGGTYSTLKVQPAELEDSGVYFCASSPSDSLGNEQFFGPGTRLTVL.

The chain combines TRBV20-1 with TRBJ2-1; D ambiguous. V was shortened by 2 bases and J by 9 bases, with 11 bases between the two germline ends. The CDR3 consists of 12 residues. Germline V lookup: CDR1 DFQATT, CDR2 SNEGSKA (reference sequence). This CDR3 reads CSARSELLEQFF. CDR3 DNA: TGCAGTGCTAGATCTGAGTTACTTGAGCAGTTCTTC.

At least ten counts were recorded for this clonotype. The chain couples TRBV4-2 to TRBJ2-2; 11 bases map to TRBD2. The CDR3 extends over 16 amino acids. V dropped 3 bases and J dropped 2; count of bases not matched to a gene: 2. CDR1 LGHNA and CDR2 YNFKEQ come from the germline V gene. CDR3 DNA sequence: TGTGCCAGCAGCCACGGGACTAGCGGTAACACCGGGGAGCTGTTTTTT. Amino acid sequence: CASSHGTSGNTGELFF.

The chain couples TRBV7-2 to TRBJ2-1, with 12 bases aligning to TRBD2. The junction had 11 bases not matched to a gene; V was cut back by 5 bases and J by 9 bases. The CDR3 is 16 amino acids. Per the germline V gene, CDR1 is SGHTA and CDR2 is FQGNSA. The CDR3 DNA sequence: TGTGCCAGCAGCCAATCGCTAGCGGGAGGGATAAGTGAGCAGTTCTTC. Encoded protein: CASSQSLAGGISEQFF.

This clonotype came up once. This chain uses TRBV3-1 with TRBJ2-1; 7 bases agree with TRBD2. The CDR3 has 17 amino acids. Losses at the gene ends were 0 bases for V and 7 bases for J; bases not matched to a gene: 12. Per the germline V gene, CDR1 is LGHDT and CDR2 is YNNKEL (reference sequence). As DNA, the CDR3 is TGTGCCAGCAGCCAAGATCTGCCAGCGGGATATGATAATGAGCAGTTCTTC. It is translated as CASSQDLPAGYDNEQFF.

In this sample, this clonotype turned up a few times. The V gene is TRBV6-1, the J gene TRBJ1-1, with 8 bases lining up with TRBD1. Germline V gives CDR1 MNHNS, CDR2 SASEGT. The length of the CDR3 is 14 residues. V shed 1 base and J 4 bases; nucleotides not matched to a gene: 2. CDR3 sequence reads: CASSEGTGGTEAFF. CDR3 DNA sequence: TGTGCCAGCAGTGAAGGCACAGGGGGCACTGAAGCTTTCTTT.